These 21 T cell receptor beta chains originate from one sample sequenced in a study of blood T cell repertoires in COVID-19. Clones were sequenced by immunoSEQ multiplex PCR, and TCRdb holds only the in-frame ones, with some missing. The sample has about 54,000 clones, around 81% seen once. Sequenced material: peripheral blood. The receptors were sampled from a woman in her fifties or sixties with acute or convalescent COVID-19.

This clone was detected once. The chain combines TRBV19 with TRBJ2-1; maybe TRBD2 (6 bases). V lost 3 bases and J lost 2, with 20 bases in between. The CDR3 is made up of 18 amino acids. Germline V gene sequence: CDR1 LNHDA, CDR2 SQIVND (reference sequence). The CDR3 region is CASSINRGEWLAYNEQFF. CDR3 nucleotides: TGTGCCAGTAGTATCAACCGCGGGGAGTGGTTAGCCTACAATGAGCAGTTCTTC.

The genes are TRBV11-2 and TRBJ2-1; 7 nucleotides line up with TRBD2. The CDR3 is 14 amino acids. The ends lost 1 base at V and 10 bases at J; junction bases unmatched: 7. Germline-derived CDR1 and CDR2 are SGHAT and FQNNGV. The CDR3 here is CASSLGVGEGEQFF. CDR3 coding DNA: TGTGCCAGCAGCTTAGGGGTGGGGGAGGGAGAGCAGTTCTTC.

A few counts support this clone. The chain combines TRBV2 with TRBJ2-1; 9 positions agree with TRBD2. From germline, CDR1 is SNHLY and CDR2 FYNNEI. V lost 6 bases and J lost 5; bases outside the gene matches: 11. This CDR3 is built from 16 residues. The DNA of the CDR3 is TGTGCCAGCAGGAATAGGGCGGGAGGGCCGGACAATGAGCAGTTCTTC. Translated, it gives CASRNRAGGPDNEQFF.

In DNA form, the CDR3 reads TGTGCCAGCAGCAAACTAGCCAACCAAGAGACCCAGTACTTC. Translation gives CASSKLANQETQYF. The chain has TRBV7-9 and TRBJ2-5, with D perhaps matching TRBD2 (6 bases). CDR3 length equals 14 residues. The V end lost 5 bases, the J end lost 0 bases, and 10 bases lay between the germline ends. Germline CDR1 reads SEHNR; CDR2 reads FQNEAQ (reference sequence).

This chain joins TRBV9 and TRBJ2-3; D may be TRBD2 (5 bases). Per germline, CDR1 SGDLS and CDR2 YYNGEE. The CDR3 totals 16 residues. V lost 1 base and J 0 bases, leaving 12 bases between the germline ends. The CDR3 region has the DNA TGTGCCAGCAGCGTAAAGATCGGGGAGAGCACAGATACGCAGTATTTT. Its protein product is CASSVKIGESTDTQYF.

The rearrangement links TRBV24-1 to TRBJ1-5, with TRBD1 identical over 7 bases. This CDR3 is 18 amino acids long. V lost 4 bases and J lost 1; bases outside the gene matches: 12. CDR1 is KGHDR, CDR2 SFDVKD, per germline. The CDR3 DNA follows: TGTGCCACCAGTGACCGGACAAAGACAGGGTTGAGCAATCAGCCCCAGCATTTT. Translated, it gives CATSDRTKTGLSNQPQHF.

V is TRBV7-6 and J is TRBJ2-7, with 8 bases identical to TRBD2. V dropped 0 bases and J dropped 5; count of bases not matched to a gene: 18. This CDR3 has 19 residues. CDR1 and CDR2 from the germline V gene are SGHVS and FNYEAQ. The CDR3 loop is CASSLAYSGASGLNHEQYF. The CDR3 DNA follows: TGTGCCAGCAGCTTAGCTTATTCGGGTGCTAGCGGGTTGAACCACGAGCAGTACTTC.

The genes are TRBV4-1 and TRBJ2-1; 12 bases are shared with TRBD2. V was pared by 5 bases and J by 1 base, with 6 bases of the junction left unmatched. CDR1 and CDR2 (germline): MGHRA, YSYEKL. This CDR3 spans 17 amino acids. The CDR3 sequence is CASSSTSGSSSYNEQFF. For the CDR3, the DNA is TGCGCCAGCAGCTCGACTAGCGGGAGTAGTTCCTACAATGAGCAGTTCTTC.

The genes are TRBV20-1 and TRBJ2-7; D gene unclear. Trimming pared 3 bases from V and 1 base from J, leaving 16 bases between. CDR1 is DFQATT and CDR2 is SNEGSKA in the germline V gene (reference sequence). CDR3 size: 15 residues. The CDR3 nucleotides are TGCAGTGCTAGTATGGCGGCACATAGTTCCTACGAGCAGTACTTC. It yields the protein CSASMAAHSSYEQYF.

The genes are TRBV30 and TRBJ1-5, with D possibly matching TRBD1 (5 bases). This CDR3 comprises 14 residues. From germline, CDR1 is GTSNPN and CDR2 SVGIG (reference sequence). With 3 bases removed from V and 2 bases from J, the gap between germline ends came to 11 bases. CDR3 in DNA: TGTGCCTGGAGCCACGACAGTCGCAATCAGCCCCAGCATTTT. Amino acids: CAWSHDSRNQPQHF. Full variable domain (remainder filled in from reference TRBV30 and TRBJ1-5): SQTIHQWPATLVQPVGSPLSLECTVEGTSNPNLYWYRQAAGRGLQLLFYSVGIGQISSEVPQNLSASRPQDRQFILSSKKLLLSDSGFYLCAWSHDSRNQPQHFGDGTRLSIL.

The V call is TRBV7-9, the J call TRBJ1-1; D not resolved. Trimming stripped 5 bases from V and 1 base from J, with 11 bases between. The germline V gene has CDR1 SEHNR and CDR2 FQNEAQ (reference sequence). CDR3 length: 14 amino acids. The CDR3 sequence: CASSRDSSNTEAFF. The DNA for the CDR3 is TGTGCCAGCAGCCGAGATTCGTCGAACACTGAAGCTTTCTTT.

V and J are TRBV28 and TRBJ1-3; D not certain. V shed 6 bases and J shed 9 bases, with 9 bases lying between them. CDR3 size: 11 residues. The germline gives CDR1 MDHEN, CDR2 SYDVKM. The CDR3 reads CASSYESTIYF. CDR3 bases: TGTGCCAGCAGCTACGAAAGCACCATATATTTT.

This chain joins TRBV6-5 and TRBJ2-2; perhaps TRBD2 as D (7 bases). The CDR3 consists of 15 residues. CDR1 is MNHEY, CDR2 SVGAGI, per germline. Trimming took 4 bases from V and 5 from J, leaving 14 bases between them. Written as DNA, the CDR3 is TGTGCCAGCAGTTGGGGGGGCCTAGGGACCGGGGAGCTGTTTTTT. Protein product: CASSWGGLGTGELFF.

This chain links TRBV13 with TRBJ2-2; tentative D call: TRBD1 (5 bases). Germline V gene lookup returns CDR1 PRHDT and CDR2 FYEKMQ (reference sequence). The CDR3 extends over 17 amino acids. The germline V and J ends were trimmed by 2 bases and 3 bases, with 16 bases remaining between them. Written as DNA, the CDR3 is TGTGCCAGCAGCTTAATGAAAGGTCAGGGCCACACCGGGGAGCTGTTTTTT. Encoded protein: CASSLMKGQGHTGELFF.

The V call is TRBV14, the J call TRBJ2-7, with D possibly matching TRBD1 (5 bases). V lost 0 bases and J lost 8, with 8 bases in between. Germline V lookup: CDR1 SGHDN, CDR2 FVKESK. This CDR3 contains 12 residues. CDR3 amino acids: CASSQDRDKQYF. DNA of the CDR3: TGTGCCAGCAGCCAAGACAGGGATAAGCAGTACTTC. The full variable domain, in which reference TRBV14 and TRBJ2-7 provide the parts outside the CDR3, is EAGVTQFPSHSVIEKGQTVTLRCDPISGHDNLYWYRRVMGKEIKFLLHFVKESKQDESGMPNNRFLAERTGGTYSTLKVQPAELEDSGVYFCASSQDRDKQYFGPGTRLTVT.

This rearrangement joins TRBV6-4 to TRBJ2-1; 9 bases map to TRBD2. In germline, CDR1 is MRHNA, CDR2 SNTAGT. V lost 6 bases and J lost 8; bases outside the gene matches: 5. This CDR3 is built from 13 residues. The CDR3, as DNA: TGTGCCAGCAGAGGACTAGCGAGGGATGAGCAGTTCTTC. It encodes CASRGLARDEQFF.

This clone appeared a single time. The genes are TRBV5-4 and TRBJ1-2, with TRBD1 matching 7 bases. After removal of 2 bases from V and 3 bases from J, the junction contained 1 base not matched to a gene. This CDR3 has 13 amino acids. From germline, CDR1 is SGHNT and CDR2 YYREEE (reference sequence). The DNA for the CDR3 is TGTGCCAGCAGCTTCGACAGGGACTATGGCTACACCTTC. Its translation: CASSFDRDYGYTF.

The CDR3 DNA reads as TGTGCCAGCTCACCACGCGAGGATGAGCAGTTCTTC. As protein: CASSPREDEQFF. The chain employs TRBV18 and TRBJ2-1; unclear D gene. CDR1 KGHSH and CDR2 LQKENI come from the germline V gene. The CDR3 contains 12 residues. The V end lost 1 base, the J end lost 8 bases, and 6 bases lay between the germline ends. Drawing the rest from reference TRBV18 and TRBJ2-1, the complete variable domain is NAGVMQNPRHLVRRRGQEARLRCSPMKGHSHVYWYRQLPEEGLKFMVYLQKENIIDESGMPKERFSAEFPKEGPSILRIQQVVRGDSAAYFCASSPREDEQFFGPGTRLTVL.

V usage is TRBV7-2 and J usage is TRBJ1-2; TRBD1 matches 7 bases. CDR1 and CDR2 from the germline V gene are SGHTA and FQGNSA. Trimming took 2 bases from V and 11 from J; bases not matched to a gene: 14. The CDR3 has 15 residues. For the CDR3, the DNA is TGTGCCAGCAGCTTATTAGGACAGGCTGGGTCTGGGTACACCTTC. It encodes CASSLLGQAGSGYTF.

The CDR3 spells CASSLSTRSQPQHF. The CDR3 DNA reads TGTGCCAGCAGTTTATCGACCCGGAGCCAGCCCCAGCATTTT. V usage is TRBV28 and J usage is TRBJ1-5, with D unresolved. The CDR3 contains 14 residues. V lost 1 base to trimming and J lost 7 bases, with 11 bases between them. Germline assignment: CDR1 MDHEN and CDR2 SYDVKM.

The genes are TRBV19 and TRBJ1-5; a weak D match, TRBD1 (5 bases). The germline V gene has CDR1 LNHDA and CDR2 SQIVND (reference sequence). This CDR3 is built from 15 residues. Trimming removed 5 bases from V and 1 base from J, with 12 bases in between. The CDR3 DNA follows: TGTGCCAGTAGTCCGGGGGTGGTCAGCAATCAGCCCCAGCATTTT. This translates into CASSPGVVSNQPQHF.